Listed below are T cell receptor beta chains from one sample, sequenced in a study of response to subunit inactivated influenza vaccine. TCRdb ran MiXCR on the RT-PCR reads and lists one entry per CDR3 protein. The sample yields almost 600,000 distinct CDR3 sequences, roughly 15% seen once. The sample was PBMCs from blood, taken 11 to 12 days after vaccination. These receptors were taken from a man aged 50-60 years who received an inactivated influenza vaccine. Both conserved end residues are part of each CDR3. The D gene is left open where the match is weak. Some rows have no size entry. The others give once, few or many, or a class for an expanded clone.

v_call,cdr3_length,clone_size,j_call,d_call,cdr3_aa,cdr3_nt
TRBV11-2,13,NA,TRBJ1-1,NA,CASRQMPGTEAFF,TGTGCCAGCAGACAAATGCCGGGGACGGAAGCTTTCTTT
TRBV9,16,NA,TRBJ2-3,TRBD2,CASSVSSGRAEDTQYF,TGTGCCAGCAGCGTGTCTAGCGGGAGGGCCGAAGATACGCAGTATTTT
TRBV5-1,17,many,TRBJ2-1,TRBD2,CASSFLTSGSSYNEQFF,TGCGCCAGCAGCTTCCTTACTAGCGGCAGCTCCTACAATGAGCAGTTCTTC
TRBV5-6,15,NA,TRBJ2-1,TRBD1,CASSLFDRDYNEQFF,TGTGCCAGCAGCTTATTTGACAGGGACTACAATGAGCAGTTCTTC
TRBV28,17,NA,TRBJ2-1,TRBD2,CASSLSTSGSGYNEQFF,TGTGCCAGCAGTTTATCTACTAGCGGGAGTGGGTACAATGAGCAGTTCTTC
TRBV11-1,18,few,TRBJ2-1,TRBD2,CASRMTSGGFSSYNEQFF,TGTGCCAGCAGGATGACTAGCGGGGGCTTTAGCTCCTACAATGAGCAGTTCTTC
TRBV20-1,14,few,TRBJ2-7,TRBD1,CSAREDRGIYEQYF,TGCAGTGCTAGAGAAGACAGGGGTATCTACGAGCAGTACTTC
TRBV6-2/TRBV6-3,13,few,TRBJ1-2,NA,CASSNGQLHGYTF,TGTGCCAGCAGCAACGGACAGCTTCATGGCTACACCTTC
TRBV20-1,15,NA,TRBJ1-2,TRBD1,CSATGTGGSFFGYTF,TGCAGTGCAACCGGGACAGGGGGCTCTTTTTTCGGCTACACCTTC
TRBV5-1,15,few,TRBJ2-2,TRBD2,CASHITSGGTGELFF,TGCGCCAGCCATATTACTAGCGGAGGCACCGGGGAGCTGTTTTTT
TRBV20-1,11,NA,TRBJ2-7,NA,CSANIVYEQYF,TGCAGTGCCAACATCGTCTACGAGCAGTACTTC
TRBV12-3/TRBV12-4,14,many,TRBJ1-2,NA,CASSLNSGGSGYTF,TGTGCCAGCAGTTTAAATTCTGGGGGTAGTGGCTACACCTTC
TRBV6-5,14,NA,TRBJ2-3,NA,CASSSPGPRDTQYF,TGTGCCAGCAGTTCGCCCGGGCCGAGGGATACGCAGTATTTT
TRBV11-2,12,few,TRBJ2-5,TRBD1,CASSSTSGTGTF,TGTGCCAGCAGCTCAACCTCCGGGACAGGGACGTTC
TRBV27,14,NA,TRBJ2-3,NA,CASSLSVRRGTQYF,TGTGCCAGCAGTCTATCCGTCCGGCGTGGTACGCAGTATTTT
TRBV5-1,14,few,TRBJ2-5,NA,CASSLLPEKETQYF,TGCGCCAGCAGCTTGTTACCGGAAAAAGAGACCCAGTACTTC
TRBV3-1,13,few,TRBJ1-2,NA,CASSQDPGYGYTF,TGTGCCAGCAGCCAAGACCCCGGATATGGCTACACCTTC
TRBV3-1,13,NA,TRBJ2-5,TRBD2,CASMTGGQETQYF,TGTGCCAGCATGACGGGGGGCCAAGAGACCCAGTACTTC
TRBV12-3/TRBV12-4,14,few,TRBJ1-3,NA,CASSLATPGNTIYF,TGTGCCAGCAGTTTAGCGACACCTGGAAACACCATATATTTT
TRBV6-2/TRBV6-3,14,few,TRBJ2-2,TRBD2,CASSWSSGVGELFF,TGTGCCAGCAGTTGGAGTAGCGGGGTCGGGGAGCTGTTTTTT
TRBV5-1,16,NA,TRBJ1-4,TRBD1,CASSLVGQGLNEKLFF,TGCGCCAGCAGCTTGGTGGGACAGGGACTGAATGAAAAACTGTTTTTT
TRBV6-1,17,many,TRBJ1-1,TRBD1,CASSKPGQGSSGAEAFF,TGTGCCAGCAGTAAGCCGGGACAGGGAAGCTCGGGCGCTGAAGCTTTCTTT
TRBV7-6,16,NA,TRBJ2-7,NA,CASSPRLGILTYEQYF,TGTGCCAGCAGCCCCCGGTTGGGCATCCTTACCTACGAGCAGTACTTC
TRBV5-5,13,NA,TRBJ1-1,TRBD1,CATRKQGGTEAFF,TGTGCCACCCGAAAACAGGGGGGCACTGAAGCTTTCTTT
TRBV20-1,13,few,TRBJ1-4,NA,CSAPSTVNEKLFF,TGCAGTGCCCCCAGCACGGTTAATGAAAAACTGTTTTTT
TRBV20-1,20,many,TRBJ1-4,TRBD1,CSARDLYSGQSGTTNEKLFF,TGCAGTGCTAGAGATCTGTACTCGGGACAGTCGGGAACAACTAATGAAAAACTGTTTTTT
TRBV20-1,13,few,TRBJ1-2,NA,CSASDGDYYGYTF,TGCAGTGCTAGTGATGGGGACTACTATGGCTACACCTTC
TRBV14,15,NA,TRBJ2-1,TRBD2,CASSPYSGLYNEQFF,TGTGCCAGCAGCCCCTATAGCGGGCTCTACAATGAGCAGTTCTTC
TRBV30,13,NA,TRBJ1-4,NA,CAWSRGINEKLFF,TGTGCCTGGAGTCGGGGGATTAATGAAAAACTGTTTTTT
TRBV18,13,few,TRBJ2-5,TRBD1,CASARDRQETQYF,TGTGCCAGCGCGAGGGACAGGCAAGAGACCCAGTACTTC
TRBV11-2,13,many,TRBJ2-2,NA,CASSFGGPGELFF,TGTGCCAGCAGCTTCGGGGGACCCGGGGAGCTGTTTTTT
TRBV6-5,16,few,TRBJ2-1,NA,CASSYRTERPYNEQFF,TGTGCCAGCAGTTATAGGACGGAGCGCCCTTACAATGAGCAGTTCTTC
TRBV10-3,14,few,TRBJ2-2,NA,CAIYGGKNTGELFF,TGTGCCATCTATGGCGGGAAAAACACCGGGGAGCTGTTTTTT
TRBV12-3/TRBV12-4,12,few,TRBJ2-7,NA,CASTFSGAEQYF,TGTGCCAGCACGTTTTCCGGGGCCGAGCAGTACTTC
TRBV7-2,15,NA,TRBJ2-3,TRBD2,CASSFAGGYADTQYF,TGTGCCAGCAGCTTCGCGGGAGGGTATGCAGATACGCAGTATTTT
TRBV15,14,few,TRBJ2-1,NA,CATSRDLGEDEQFF,TGTGCCACCAGCAGAGATCTTGGCGAGGATGAGCAGTTCTTC
TRBV24-1,14,few,TRBJ2-5,TRBD2,CATSDSGRGETQYF,TGTGCCACCAGTGATTCAGGGCGGGGGGAGACCCAGTACTTC
TRBV14,17,many,TRBJ2-1,TRBD1,CASSQVLGQGVYNEQFF,TGTGCCAGCAGCCAAGTTCTTGGACAGGGTGTCTACAATGAGCAGTTCTTC
TRBV4-3,17,NA,TRBJ2-5,NA,CASSQDRGASLGETQYF,TGCGCCAGCAGCCAAGATAGGGGGGCTAGCCTAGGAGAGACCCAGTACTTC
TRBV7-8,14,NA,TRBJ2-3,NA,CASSLVTFTDTQYF,TGTGCCAGCAGCTTAGTTACGTTCACAGATACGCAGTATTTT
TRBV30,13,few,TRBJ1-4,NA,CAWRGLTNEKLFF,TGTGCCTGGAGAGGACTAACGAATGAAAAACTGTTTTTT
TRBV12-3/TRBV12-4,16,few,TRBJ1-2,NA,CASSWGGTTGAYGYTF,TGTGCCAGCAGTTGGGGGGGGACCACCGGCGCCTATGGCTACACCTTC
TRBV11-2,14,NA,TRBJ2-2,TRBD1,CASGQGALSGELFF,TGTGCCAGCGGACAGGGGGCGCTGAGCGGGGAGCTGTTTTTT
TRBV28,11,many,TRBJ1-1,NA,CASNKSGAGFF,TGTGCCAGCAACAAGTCGGGGGCGGGCTTCTTT
TRBV6-1,18,few,TRBJ2-1,TRBD1,CASSDPGQGNGLFNEQFF,TGTGCCAGCAGTGACCCCGGACAGGGCAATGGACTGTTCAATGAGCAGTTCTTC
TRBV20-1,15,few,TRBJ2-1,TRBD2,CSARDRRGLAVEQFF,TGCAGTGCTAGAGATCGGAGGGGACTAGCAGTTGAGCAGTTCTTC
TRBV27,19,NA,TRBJ1-5,NA,CASSRSVSWRDGWHQPQHF,TGTGCCAGCAGTCGCTCGGTTAGCTGGAGGGATGGGTGGCATCAGCCCCAGCATTTT
TRBV7-8,14,few,TRBJ2-6,TRBD1,CASGQVSGANVLTF,TGTGCCAGCGGACAGGTTTCCGGGGCCAACGTCCTGACTTTC
TRBV29-1,13,many,TRBJ2-7,TRBD2,CSVRLLAGAEQYF,TGCAGCGTTAGGCTACTAGCGGGAGCCGAGCAGTACTTC
TRBV4-2,14,NA,TRBJ1-6,NA,CASSQVTDNSPLHF,TGTGCCAGCAGCCAAGTCACAGATAATTCACCCCTCCACTTT
TRBV10-3,13,few,TRBJ1-1,NA,CAISNDLNTEAFF,TGTGCCATCAGCAATGATTTGAACACTGAAGCTTTCTTT
TRBV6-1,16,NA,TRBJ2-7,TRBD2,CASSRFTGTKVGEQNF,TGTGCCAGCAGTCGCTTCACCGGGACTAAGGTGGGCGAGCAGAACTTC
TRBV7-9,12,few,TRBJ2-4,NA,CASSFLGNIQYF,TGTGCCAGCAGCTTTTTAGGAAACATTCAGTACTTC